There are a few counts of the clone carrying this T cell receptor beta chain. Its target is unknown. CDR1 DFQATT and CDR2 SNEGSKA come from the germline V gene (reference sequence). The CDR3 is 16 residues long. V lost 6 bases to trimming and J lost 0 bases; unmatched junction nucleotides: 4. TCRdb called the RT-PCR reads again in MiXCR, with one record for every CDR3 protein. This sample has roughly 570,000 distinct CDR3 sequences, with roughly 13% found just once. The data belong to a study of response to subunit inactivated influenza vaccine. Regarding the study as a whole: Authors suggested seasonal influenza vaccinations each recruit few new T cells.

This chain joins TRBV20-1 and TRBJ2-1, with 14 bases identical to TRBD2. The sequenced sample was PBMCs from blood, obtained 45 days after vaccination. The sequence was collected from a man aged 50 to 60 who received an inactivated influenza vaccine. The CDR3 DNA follows: TGCAGTGCGCAAGGACTAGCGGGAGGCTCCTACAATGAGCAGTTCTTC. It translates to CSAQGLAGGSYNEQFF.